This TCR beta chain was retrieved from a study of blood T cells in healthy people across ages. Healthy Caucasian individuals from Russia aged roughly 6 to 90 served as donors. Donors each provided roughly 9.6 milliliters of peripheral blood. The CDR3 is made up of 15 amino acids. The trim removed 6 bases at V and 1 base at J, leaving 8 bases unmatched. Germline V gene lookup returns CDR1 MNHEY and CDR2 SVGAGI. A J-beta primer mix and a sample-barcoded 5' primer were used in a second PCR of about 6 to 12 cycles. Each sample provided no less than 2.5 million CDR3-containing paired-end reads. From the 5' RACE reads, TCRdb called clonotypes with MiXCR, one entry per CDR3 protein. Counted here are about a million distinct CDR3 sequences, about two fifths occurring once; the ten biggest clones make up approximately 14%.

The rearrangement uses TRBV6-5 and TRBJ1-1, with 7 positions matching TRBD1. This sequence was found in a man in his late teens or twenties in good health. Sequenced sample: blood. CDR3 in DNA: TGTGCCAGCAGCAGGTTCGGGACAGAGAACACTGAAGCTTTCTTT. This codes for CASSRFGTENTEAFF.